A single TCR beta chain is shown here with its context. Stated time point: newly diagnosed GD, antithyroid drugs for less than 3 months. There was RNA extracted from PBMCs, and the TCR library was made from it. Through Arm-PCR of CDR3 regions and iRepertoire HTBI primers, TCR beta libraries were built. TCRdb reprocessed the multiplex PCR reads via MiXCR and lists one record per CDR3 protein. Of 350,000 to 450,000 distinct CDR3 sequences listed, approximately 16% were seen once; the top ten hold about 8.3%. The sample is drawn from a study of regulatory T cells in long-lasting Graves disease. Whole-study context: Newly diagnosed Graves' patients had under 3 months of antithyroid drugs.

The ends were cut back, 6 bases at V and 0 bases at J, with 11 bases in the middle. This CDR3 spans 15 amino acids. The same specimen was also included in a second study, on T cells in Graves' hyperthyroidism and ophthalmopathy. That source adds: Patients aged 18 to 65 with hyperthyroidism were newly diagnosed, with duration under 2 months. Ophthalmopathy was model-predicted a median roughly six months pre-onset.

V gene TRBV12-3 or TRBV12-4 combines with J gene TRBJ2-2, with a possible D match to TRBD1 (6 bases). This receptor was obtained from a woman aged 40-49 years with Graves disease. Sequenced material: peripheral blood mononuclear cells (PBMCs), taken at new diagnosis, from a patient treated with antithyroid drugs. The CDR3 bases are TGTGCCAGCAGGGCCGGACAGCCGAACACCGGGGAGCTGTTTTTT. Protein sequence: CASRAGQPNTGELFF.